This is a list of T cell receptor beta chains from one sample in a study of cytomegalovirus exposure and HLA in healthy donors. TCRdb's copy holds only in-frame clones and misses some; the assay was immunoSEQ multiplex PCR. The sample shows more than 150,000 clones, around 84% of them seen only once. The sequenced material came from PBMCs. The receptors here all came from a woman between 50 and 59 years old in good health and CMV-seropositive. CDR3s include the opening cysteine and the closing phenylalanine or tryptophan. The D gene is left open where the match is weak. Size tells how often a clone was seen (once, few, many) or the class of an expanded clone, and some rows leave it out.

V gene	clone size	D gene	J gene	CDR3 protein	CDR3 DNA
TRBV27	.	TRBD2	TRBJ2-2	CASSPTRTSGGAGTGELFF	TGTGCCAGCAGTCCGACTCGGACTAGCGGGGGGGCGGGCACCGGGGAGCTGTTTTTT
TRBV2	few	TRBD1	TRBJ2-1	CASRRGTGNLFF	TGTGCCAGCAGGCGGGGGACAGGGAATCTGTTCTTC
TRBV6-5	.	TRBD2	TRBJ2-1	CASTERTSDYNEQFF	TGTGCCAGCACCGAACGGACTAGCGACTACAATGAGCAGTTCTTC
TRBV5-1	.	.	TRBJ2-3	CASSGGGRDTQYF	TGCGCCAGCAGCGGGGGGGGCCGGGATACGCAGTATTTT
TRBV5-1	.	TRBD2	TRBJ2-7	CASSSSAGSYEQYF	TGCGCCAGCAGCTCCTCAGCGGGGTCCTACGAGCAGTACTTC
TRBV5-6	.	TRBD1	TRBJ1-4	CASSLAPGGNEKLFF	TGTGCCAGCAGCTTGGCCCCAGGGGGTAATGAAAAACTGTTTTTT
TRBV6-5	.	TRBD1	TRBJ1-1	CASSQNRGQNTEAFF	TGTGCCAGCAGTCAAAACAGGGGGCAGAACACTGAAGCTTTCTTT
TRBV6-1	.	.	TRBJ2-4	CASSPRDNKNIQYF	TGTGCCAGCAGTCCCCGGGACAACAAAAACATTCAGTACTTC
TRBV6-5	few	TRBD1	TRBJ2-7	CASSPSGTADEQYDF	TGTGCCAGCAGCCCCTCCGGGACAGCCGACGAGCAGTACGACTTC
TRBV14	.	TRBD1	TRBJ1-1	CASSLTGAAPEAFF	TGTGCCAGCAGCCTGACAGGGGCGGCGCCTGAAGCTTTCTTT
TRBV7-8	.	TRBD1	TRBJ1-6	CASRKLSGTVNSPLHF	TGTGCCAGCAGAAAGCTCTCCGGGACAGTGAATTCACCCCTCCACTTT
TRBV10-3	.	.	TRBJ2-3	CAISETSASTDTQYF	TGTGCCATCAGTGAAACCAGCGCTAGCACAGATACGCAGTATTTT
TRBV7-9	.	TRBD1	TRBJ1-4	CSSSLTGQSEKLFF	TGTTCCAGCAGCCTGACAGGGCAAAGTGAAAAACTGTTTTTT
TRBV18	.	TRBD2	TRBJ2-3	CASSRGTRSTDTQYF	TGTGCCAGCTCACGCGGGACTAGAAGCACAGATACGCAGTATTTT
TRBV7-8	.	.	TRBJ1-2	CASSLRPVDYGYTF	TGTGCCAGCAGCTTGAGGCCAGTGGACTATGGCTACACCTTC
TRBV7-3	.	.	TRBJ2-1	CASSQRDRGNEQFF	TGTGCCAGCAGCCAACGAGATAGGGGAAATGAGCAGTTCTTC
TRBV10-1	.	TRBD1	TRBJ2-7	CASLFTGGREQYF	TGCGCCAGCCTGTTCACAGGGGGTCGCGAGCAGTACTTC
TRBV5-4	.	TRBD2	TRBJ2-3	CASSLPGGDTQYF	TGTGCCAGCAGCTTACCCGGGGGGGATACGCAGTATTTT
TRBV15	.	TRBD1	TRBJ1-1	CATSRNGMTGGEGTEAFF	TGTGCCACCAGCCGCAACGGGATGACAGGGGGCGAAGGAACTGAAGCTTTCTTT
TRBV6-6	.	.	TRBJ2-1	CASNLEGGGSYNEQFF	TGTGCCAGCAACCTCGAGGGCGGAGGGTCCTACAATGAGCAGTTCTTC
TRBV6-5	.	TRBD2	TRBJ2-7	CASSRRTSGGGEQYF	TGTGCCAGCAGTCGCCGTACTAGCGGGGGGGGCGAGCAGTACTTC
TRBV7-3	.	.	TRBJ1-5	CASSPQGGDQPQHF	TGTGCCAGCAGCCCGCAGGGCGGAGATCAGCCCCAGCATTTT
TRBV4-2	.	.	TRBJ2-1	CASSLAGAYNEQFF	TGTGCCAGCAGCTTGGCGGGGGCGTACAATGAGCAGTTCTTC
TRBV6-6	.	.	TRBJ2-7	CASSYSRDGYEQYF	TGTGCCAGCAGTTACTCCAGGGATGGCTACGAGCAGTACTTC
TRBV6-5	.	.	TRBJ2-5	CASSRLGGGETQYF	TGTGCCAGCAGTCGTCTGGGGGGAGGAGAGACCCAGTACTTC
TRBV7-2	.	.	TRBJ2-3	CASSHPRGATDTQYF	TGTGCCAGCAGCCATCCCAGGGGGGCAACAGATACGCAGTATTTT
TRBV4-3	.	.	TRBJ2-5	CASSQEVNRDEETQYF	TGCGCCAGCAGCCAAGAGGTAAACCGAGATGAGGAGACCCAGTACTTC
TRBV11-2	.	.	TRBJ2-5	CASSLVGDKQETQYF	TGTGCCAGCAGCTTAGTTGGGGACAAACAAGAGACCCAGTACTTC
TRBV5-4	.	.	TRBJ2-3	CASSPPGSDTQYF	TGTGCCAGCAGCCCTCCGGGATCGGATACGCAGTATTTT
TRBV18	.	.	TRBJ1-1	CASSPYRNTEAFF	TGTGCCAGCTCACCGTACAGGAACACTGAAGCTTTCTTT
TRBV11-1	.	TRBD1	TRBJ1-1	CASSSAGGLGEAFF	TGTGCCAGCAGCTCGGCAGGGGGCTTGGGTGAAGCTTTCTTT
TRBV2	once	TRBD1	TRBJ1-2	CASRGTGGVGYTF	TGTGCCAGCAGAGGGACAGGGGGGGTTGGCTACACCTTC
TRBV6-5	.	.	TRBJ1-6	CATATDNNSPLHF	TGTGCCACCGCGACAGATAATAATTCACCCCTCCACTTT
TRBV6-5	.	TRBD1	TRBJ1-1	CASSSPDRGLKAFF	TGTGCCAGCAGTTCCCCGGACAGGGGGCTTAAGGCTTTCTTT
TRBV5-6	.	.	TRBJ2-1	CASSLRGARNEQFF	TGTGCCAGCAGCTTGCGGGGGGCGAGGAATGAGCAGTTCTTC
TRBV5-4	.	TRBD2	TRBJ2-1	CASSSWTSGGAYNEQFF	TGTGCCAGCAGCTCCTGGACTAGCGGGGGGGCCTACAATGAGCAGTTCTTC
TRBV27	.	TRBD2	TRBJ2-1	CASIPSFPLAYGLAGGLGQFF	TGTGCCAGCATCCCCAGTTTTCCCCTCGCATACGGACTAGCGGGGGGGCTGGGGCAGTTCTTC
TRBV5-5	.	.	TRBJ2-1	CASSPPGLAGNEQFF	TGTGCCAGCAGCCCACCGGGACTCGCCGGTAATGAGCAGTTCTTC
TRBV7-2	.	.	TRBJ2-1	CASSPDPRGYNEQFF	TGTGCCAGCAGCCCCGATCCCAGGGGCTACAATGAGCAGTTCTTC
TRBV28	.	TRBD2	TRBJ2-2	CASSLIRGTSYLTRELFF	TGTGCCAGCAGTCTAATTAGGGGGACTAGTTACCTGACTAGGGAGCTGTTTTTT
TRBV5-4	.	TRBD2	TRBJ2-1	CASSLAGGRGGADEQFF	TGTGCCAGCAGCTTGGCCGGGGGTCGGGGGGGCGCAGACGAGCAGTTCTTC
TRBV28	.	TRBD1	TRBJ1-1	CASSSGQGLLNTEAFF	TGTGCCAGCAGTTCAGGACAGGGGCTCCTGAACACTGAAGCTTTCTTT
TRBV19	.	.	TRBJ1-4	CASKQGGEKLFF	TGTGCCAGTAAACAGGGTGGTGAAAAACTGTTTTTT